Presented here are 18 T cell receptor beta chains from one specimen sequenced in a study of T cells in localized non-small cell lung cancer. Repertoires were generated with immunoSEQ multiplex PCR, while TCRdb's copy carries only in-frame clones and drops some. The sample has 45,000 to 55,000 clones; roughly 85% are singletons. The sample here was peripheral blood, taken before any cancer treatment. The receptors here all came from a male donor aged 60 or over with stage III squamous cell lung carcinoma.

J is TRBJ1-3 and V is TRBV7-2; D is perhaps TRBD1 (5 bases). This CDR3 is built from 15 residues. Looked up from germline, CDR1 is SGHTA and CDR2 is FQGNSA. Trimming stripped 3 bases from V and 8 bases from J, with 17 bases between. This CDR3 reads CASSFSTGKGDTIYF. CDR3 DNA sequence: TGTGCCAGCAGCTTTAGCACAGGCAAAGGGGACACCATATATTTT.

The chain links TRBV6-1 to TRBJ1-1; 7 nucleotides match TRBD1. The CDR3 is 13 residues long. V dropped 10 bases and J dropped 5; count of bases not matched to a gene: 10. Germline lookup yields CDR1 MNHNS and CDR2 SASEGT. The CDR3 region is CAITGDTRTEAFF. CDR3 nucleotides: TGTGCCATTACAGGGGACACGAGGACTGAAGCTTTCTTT.

This clone was seen a handful of times. The chain uses TRBV4-1 and TRBJ1-1; TRBD1 agrees at 10 bases. CDR3 size: 15 residues. Germline CDR1 is MGHRA and CDR2 is YSYEKL. V was pared by 4 bases and J by 3 bases, with 5 bases of the junction left unmatched. CDR3 region: CASSRPGTGDTEAFF. As DNA, the CDR3 is TGCGCCAGCAGCCGGCCCGGGACAGGGGACACTGAAGCTTTCTTT.

The chain has TRBV5-1 and TRBJ1-4, with D perhaps matching TRBD1 (5 bases). V was pared by 0 bases and J by 5 bases, with 11 bases between. In germline, CDR1 is SGHRS, CDR2 YFSETQ. There are 15 residues in the CDR3. This CDR3 reads CASSLDRRENEKLFF. CDR3 nucleotides: TGCGCCAGCAGCTTGGACAGGAGAGAGAATGAAAAACTGTTTTTT. Full variable domain (rest looked up from reference TRBV5-1 and TRBJ1-4): KAGVTQTPRYLIKTRGQQVTLSCSPISGHRSVSWYQQTPGQGLQFLFEYFSETQRNKGNFPGRFSGRQFSNSRSEMNVSTLELGDSALYLCASSLDRRENEKLFFGSGTQLSVL.

The chain couples TRBV6-1 to TRBJ2-7; TRBD2 is a possible D gene (6 bases). This CDR3 comprises 15 residues. CDR1 and CDR2 (germline): MNHNS, SASEGT. The V end lost 4 bases, the J end lost 5 bases, and 18 bases lay between the germline ends. CDR3 nucleotides: TGTGCCAGCAGTGTAGGGGTGGGGGGTAACCACGAGCAGTACTTC. As protein: CASSVGVGGNHEQYF.

This rearrangement joins TRBV18 to TRBJ2-1; D not certain. Deletions cut 3 bases from V and 10 bases from J, with 10 bases between. This CDR3 is built from 12 residues. Germline values: CDR1 KGHSH, CDR2 LQKENI. The CDR3 DNA sequence: TGTGCCAGCTCACCGCTGCTACACGAGCAGTTCTTC. Translating it yields CASSPLLHEQFF.

The chain couples TRBV6-6 to TRBJ2-1, with D perhaps being TRBD1 or TRBD2 (5 bases each). V lost 7 bases, J lost 8 bases, and 15 bases lay in between. The CDR3 length is 13 residues. CDR1 and CDR2 from the germline V gene are MNHNY and SVGAGI (reference sequence). CDR3 protein: CASKAGRADEQFF. CDR3 bases: TGTGCCAGCAAGGCAGGGCGGGCGGATGAGCAGTTCTTC.

The chain has TRBV15 and TRBJ2-2; D remains ambiguous. The CDR3 consists of 16 residues. V dropped 1 base and J dropped 4 bases, with 13 bases sitting between them. Germline V gene data show CDR1 as LNHNV and CDR2 as YYDKDF (reference sequence). Here the CDR3 reads CATSRVVGRSTGELFF. For the CDR3, the DNA is TGTGCCACCAGCAGAGTTGTGGGTCGGAGCACCGGGGAGCTGTTTTTT.

The J gene is TRBJ2-3, the V gene TRBV7-2, with 11 bases that match TRBD2. The CDR3 contains 15 residues. The junction had 7 bases not matched to a gene; V was cut back by 7 bases and J by 4 bases. Germline-derived CDR1 and CDR2 are SGHTA and FQGNSA. Here the CDR3 DNA reads TGTGCCAGCACCCTAGCGGGGGGCGAGTCAGATACGCAGTATTTT. Translation gives CASTLAGGESDTQYF.

The chain recombines TRBV18 with TRBJ1-1; unclear D gene. This CDR3 is 14 amino acids long. Germline CDR1 and CDR2: KGHSH and LQKENI. Trimming pared 6 bases from V and 1 base from J, leaving 12 bases between. The CDR3 nucleotides read TGTGCCAGCTCCTTCCGGCCTGGGAACACTGAAGCTTTCTTT. Translated, it gives CASSFRPGNTEAFF. Supplemented by reference TRBV18 and TRBJ1-1, the full variable domain reads NAGVMQNPRHLVRRRGQEARLRCSPMKGHSHVYWYRQLPEEGLKFMVYLQKENIIDESGMPKERFSAEFPKEGPSILRIQQVVRGDSAAYFCASSFRPGNTEAFFGQGTRLTVV.

This clone was counted between two and nine times. The CDR3 sequence is CASSQGNNLGAFF. CDR3 coding DNA: TGTGCCAGCAGCCAAGGGAATAACCTCGGAGCTTTCTTT. The V gene is TRBV14, the J gene TRBJ1-1, with D unresolved. Germline V lookup: CDR1 SGHDN, CDR2 FVKESK. This CDR3 region has 13 residues. Trimming cost V 1 base and J 10 bases, with 13 bases left between them.

V is TRBV18 and J is TRBJ1-6, with unresolved D. V dropped 3 bases and J dropped 5 bases, with 14 bases sitting between them. The CDR3 has 16 residues. Germline values: CDR1 KGHSH, CDR2 LQKENI. The CDR3 loop reads CASSPTSGENNSPLHF. DNA of the CDR3: TGTGCCAGCTCACCGACCTCCGGGGAGAATAATTCACCCCTCCACTTT.

The chain employs TRBV7-3 and TRBJ2-5, with TRBD1 identical over 10 bases. Looked up from germline, CDR1 is SGHTA and CDR2 is FQGTGA. The CDR3 consists of 15 residues. The V gene end was trimmed by 5 bases and the J gene end by 4 bases; junction bases not matched to a gene: 7. CDR3 sequence: CASSQSRDRGETQYF. The CDR3 region has the DNA TGTGCCAGCAGCCAAAGCCGGGACAGGGGAGAGACCCAGTACTTC.

CDR3 region: CARIRSQETQYF. The CDR3 DNA sequence: TGTGCCAGAATCAGGAGTCAAGAGACCCAGTACTTC. J is TRBJ2-5 and V is TRBV19; D remains ambiguous. CDR1 is LNHDA, CDR2 SQIVND, per germline (reference sequence). Trimming took off 9 bases at V and 2 bases at J, with 10 bases between the two ends. CDR3 size: 12 residues.

This sequence joins TRBV2 and TRBJ1-4; D gene uncertain. This CDR3 has 16 residues. The ends were cut back, 3 bases at V and 0 bases at J, with 11 bases in the middle. CDR1 is SNHLY and CDR2 is FYNNEI in the germline V gene. The CDR3 loop is CASSDGTTATNEKLFF. DNA of the CDR3: TGTGCCAGCAGTGATGGCACGACTGCAACTAATGAAAAACTGTTTTTT.

This chain links TRBV5-1 with TRBJ1-1, with D maybe TRBD1 (5 bases). There are 15 residues in the CDR3. V gave up 2 bases and J gave up 5 bases, with 16 bases separating them. In germline, CDR1 is SGHRS, CDR2 YFSETQ. This CDR3 reads CASSFLQDGRTEAFF. CDR3 in DNA: TGCGCCAGCAGCTTCCTACAGGACGGGAGAACTGAAGCTTTCTTT.

The chain links TRBV7-9 to TRBJ1-4, with TRBD1 identical over 7 bases. V gave up 2 bases and J gave up 8 bases; unmatched junction bases: 8. The V gene's germline CDR1 is SEHNR and CDR2 FQNEAQ (reference sequence). The CDR3 is made up of 15 amino acids. The CDR3: CASSLIRQGREKLFF. The CDR3 nucleotides read TGTGCCAGCAGCTTAATCCGACAGGGCAGAGAAAAACTGTTTTTT.

This chain joins TRBV11-1 and TRBJ2-1; tentatively, D is TRBD1 (5 bases). In germline, CDR1 is SGHAT, CDR2 FQDESV (reference sequence). The length of the CDR3 is 12 residues. V gave up 4 bases and J gave up 7 bases, with 8 bases separating them. In DNA, the CDR3 is TGTGCCAGCAGCTCAGGGTGGAATGAGCAGTTCTTC. It translates to CASSSGWNEQFF.